This T cell receptor beta chain was captured by sequencing in a study of blood T cell repertoires in COVID-19. Background on the study: Italy, Spain and the United States were the sources of the convalescent and acute COVID-19 samples. Nucleic acid was either cDNA or gDNA, and it came from T cells, B-cell-depleted T cells, or PBMCs.

In the authors' workflow: Using reference gene primer amplification, nucleated cell counts were estimated. Method: immunoSEQ multiplex PCR; TCRdb's copy keeps in-frame clones and lacks some. For V, J and clone size, that table is used; D and trimming come from the DNA. The sample records about 380,000 clones, 85% to 90% being singletons. The specimen was peripheral blood. The source is a man aged 18-30 years with active or convalescent COVID-19.

The CDR3 loop is CASSLRPGGDSTDTQYF. Written as DNA, the CDR3 is TGTGCCAGCAGCTTGAGACCCGGAGGGGACTCCACAGATACGCAGTATTTT. The genes are TRBV27 and TRBJ2-3; a possible D gene is TRBD2 (6 bases). Germline assignment: CDR1 MNHEY and CDR2 SMNVEV (reference sequence). This CDR3 comprises 17 residues. The V gene lost 6 bases and the J gene lost 2 bases, with 21 bases spanning the gap.